Following are 4 T cell receptor beta chains from one sample sequenced in a study of blood T cell repertoires in COVID-19. Here immunoSEQ multiplex PCR was the method, and the copy in TCRdb shows in-frame clones only, minus some. This sample has about 160,000 clones, with around four fifths found just once. The sample consisted of peripheral blood. Receptor source: a man aged 65-85 years who had recovered from COVID-19.

V usage is TRBV18 and J usage is TRBJ2-3; D unclear. The V gene's germline CDR1 is KGHSH and CDR2 LQKENI. V lost 3 bases and J 2 bases, leaving 3 bases between the germline ends. The CDR3 length is 12 residues. Here the CDR3 reads CASSPNTDTQYF. The CDR3 DNA is TGTGCCAGCTCACCCAACACAGATACGCAGTATTTT.

The sample holds one count of this clone. The chain joins TRBV19 to TRBJ2-5; 7 nucleotides line up with TRBD1. This CDR3 is built from 15 residues. Per the germline V gene, CDR1 is LNHDA and CDR2 is SQIVND (reference sequence). V dropped 6 bases and J dropped 0; count of bases not matched to a gene: 7. The DNA for the CDR3 is TGTGCCAGTAGCCCCGACAGGGCAAACCAAGAGACCCAGTACTTC. This codes for CASSPDRANQETQYF.

The J gene is TRBJ1-3, the V gene TRBV5-4; D gene ambiguous. This CDR3 region has 15 residues. Germline CDR1 SGHNT, CDR2 YYREEE (reference sequence). V lost 3 bases to trimming and J lost 0 bases, with 10 bases between them. CDR3 amino acids: CASSSQVASGNTIYF. CDR3 in DNA: TGTGCCAGCAGCTCCCAAGTAGCCTCTGGAAACACCATATATTTT. Supplemented by reference TRBV5-4 and TRBJ1-3, the full variable domain reads ETGVTQSPTHLIKTRGQQVTLRCSSQSGHNTVSWYQQALGQGPQFIFQYYREEENGRGNFPPRFSGLQFPNYSSELNVNALELDDSALYLCASSSQVASGNTIYFGEGSWLTVV.

V is TRBV6-2 or TRBV6-3 and J is TRBJ2-3; 10 bases are shared with TRBD2. The CDR3 sequence is 16 residues long. J was trimmed by 5 bases and V by 4 bases; bases with no gene match: 9. Germline V lookup: CDR1 MNHEY, CDR2 SVGEGT. CDR3 sequence: CASSSLLAGLKDTQYF. The CDR3 region has the DNA TGTGCCAGCAGTTCGCTACTAGCGGGGTTGAAAGATACGCAGTATTTT.